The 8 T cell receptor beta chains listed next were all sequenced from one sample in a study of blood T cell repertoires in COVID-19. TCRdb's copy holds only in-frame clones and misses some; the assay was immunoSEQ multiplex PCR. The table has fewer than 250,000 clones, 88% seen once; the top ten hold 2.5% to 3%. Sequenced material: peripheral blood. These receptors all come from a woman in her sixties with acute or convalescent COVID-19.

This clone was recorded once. CDR3: CASRRDRNTGELFF. The CDR3 DNA reads as TGTGCCAGTAGGCGGGACAGGAACACCGGGGAGCTGTTTTTT. This chain uses TRBV19 with TRBJ2-2, with D possibly TRBD1 on 7 matching bases. Trimming cost V 6 bases and J 1 base, with 9 bases left between them. CDR1 and CDR2 from the germline V gene are LNHDA and SQIVND (reference sequence). The CDR3 length is 14 residues.

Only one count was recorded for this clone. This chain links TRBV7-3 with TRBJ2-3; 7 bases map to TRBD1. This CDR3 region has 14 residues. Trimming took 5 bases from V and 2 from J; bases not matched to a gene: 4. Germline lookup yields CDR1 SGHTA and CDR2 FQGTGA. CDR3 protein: CASSLDRNTDTQYF. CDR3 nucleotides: TGTGCCAGCAGCCTGGACAGGAACACAGATACGCAGTATTTT.

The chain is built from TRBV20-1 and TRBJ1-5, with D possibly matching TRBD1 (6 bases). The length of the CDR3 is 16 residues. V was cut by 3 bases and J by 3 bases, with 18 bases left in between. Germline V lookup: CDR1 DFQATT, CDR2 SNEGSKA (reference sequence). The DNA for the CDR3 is TGCAGTGCTAGTGAACAGGGTAGTTCGGTCAATCAGCCCCAGCATTTT. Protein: CSASEQGSSVNQPQHF.

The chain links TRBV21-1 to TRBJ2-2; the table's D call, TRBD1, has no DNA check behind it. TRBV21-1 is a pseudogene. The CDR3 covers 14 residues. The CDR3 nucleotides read TGTGCCAGCAGGGGACAGAAGAACACCGGGGAGCTGTTTTTT. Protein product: CASRGQKNTGELFF.

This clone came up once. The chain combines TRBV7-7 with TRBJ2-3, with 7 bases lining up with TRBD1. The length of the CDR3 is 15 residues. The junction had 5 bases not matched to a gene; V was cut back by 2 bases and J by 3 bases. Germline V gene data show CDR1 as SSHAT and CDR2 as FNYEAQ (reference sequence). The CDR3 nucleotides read TGTGCCAGCAGCTTAAGAGGGGGCGCAACAGATACGCAGTATTTT. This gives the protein CASSLRGGATDTQYF.

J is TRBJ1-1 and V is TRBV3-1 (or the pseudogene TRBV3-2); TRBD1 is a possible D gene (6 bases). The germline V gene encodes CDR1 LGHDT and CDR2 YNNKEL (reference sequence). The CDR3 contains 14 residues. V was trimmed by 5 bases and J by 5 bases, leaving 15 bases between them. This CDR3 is CASSSGGGGTEAFF. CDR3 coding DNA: TGTGCCAGCAGCTCCGGAGGGGGAGGGACTGAAGCTTTCTTT.

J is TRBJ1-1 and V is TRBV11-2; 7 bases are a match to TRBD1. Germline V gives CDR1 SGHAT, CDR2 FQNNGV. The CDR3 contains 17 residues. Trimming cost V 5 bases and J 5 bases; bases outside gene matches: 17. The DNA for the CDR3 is TGTGCCAGCAGCAGGAGTTCGAACAGGGGCGGTCGGACTGAAGCTTTCTTT. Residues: CASSRSSNRGGRTEAFF.

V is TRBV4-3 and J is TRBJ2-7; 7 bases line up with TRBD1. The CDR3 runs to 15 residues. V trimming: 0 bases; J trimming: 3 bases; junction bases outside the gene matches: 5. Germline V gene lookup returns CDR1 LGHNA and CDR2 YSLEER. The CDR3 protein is CASSQDWDSRYEQYF. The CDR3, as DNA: TGCGCCAGCAGCCAAGATTGGGACAGCCGCTACGAGCAGTACTTC.